A selection of T cell receptor beta chains follows, all from one sample in a study of yellow fever vaccine responses in identical twins. A single record per CDR3 protein comes from TCRdb applying MiXCR to the RT-PCR reads. The table includes about 13,000 distinct CDR3 sequences, 70% to 90% detected once. Sequenced material: T cells from blood (PBMCs), unsorted or a sorted subset (not recorded which), taken before or after yellow fever vaccination (not recorded which). Source of these receptors: a woman aged 18-29 years who received the yellow fever vaccine. CDR3s include the opening cysteine and the closing phenylalanine or tryptophan.

v_gene	j_gene	CDR3aa
TRBV5-5	TRBJ2-1	CASSYLDEQFF
TRBV20-1	TRBJ2-7	CSARSLAGVLYEQYF
TRBV20-1	TRBJ2-7	CSAPFLAGGYEQYF
TRBV12-3/TRBV12-4	TRBJ2-1	CASSLNNEQFF
TRBV10-1	TRBJ1-1	CASSESTASNTEAFF
TRBV6-2/TRBV6-3	TRBJ1-1	CASSYNEMNTEAFF
TRBV29-1	TRBJ2-3	CSVEVWTVTSTDTQYF
TRBV11-3	TRBJ2-5	CASSPNSGQETQYF
TRBV11-1	TRBJ2-1	CASSPEGYNEQFF
TRBV29-1	TRBJ2-5	CSVDQGVFQETQYF
TRBV7-2	TRBJ1-5	CASSFATGTGGNQPQHF
TRBV11-2	TRBJ2-1	CASSLEYLKDEQFF
TRBV18	TRBJ1-2	CASSPWTGAYGYTF
TRBV11-2	TRBJ2-5	CATRKGNAGTQYF
TRBV7-7	TRBJ2-1	CASSPGTSSGNEQFF
TRBV29-1	TRBJ2-7	CSVTSARGEQYF
TRBV29-1	TRBJ2-7	CSVRSSGSYEQYF
TRBV7-6	TRBJ2-5	CASSSRTSGGEETQYF
TRBV7-9	TRBJ2-7	CASSSGSGGPVF
TRBV5-1	TRBJ2-4	CASSPGQGNIQYF
TRBV11-3	TRBJ2-2	CASSLMMTGGGTGELFF
TRBV20-1	TRBJ1-2	CSATPPGSNGYTF
TRBV29-1	TRBJ1-5	CSVEQGGNQPQHF
TRBV5-1	TRBJ2-7	CASSLVTGASYEQYF
TRBV12-3/TRBV12-4	TRBJ1-1	CASSSTAGAYTEAFF
TRBV29-1	TRBJ2-2	CSVEDERDLTGELFF
TRBV5-1	TRBJ2-6	CASSLLRDSGANVLTF
TRBV11-1	TRBJ2-2	CASSFPKTGNTGELFF
TRBV5-6	TRBJ2-1	CASSLALAAEQFF
TRBV24-1	TRBJ2-1	CATSATGGTYNEQFF
TRBV9	TRBJ2-7	CASSVRENPYEQYF
TRBV2	TRBJ2-7	CASSENRGSYEQYF
TRBV2	TRBJ1-6	CASSEQGGVKNSPLHF
TRBV29-1	TRBJ1-1	CSVRDGGGTEAFF
TRBV7-3	TRBJ1-5	CASSIQQGPNQPQHF
TRBV12-3/TRBV12-4	TRBJ1-6	CASSPPGRYNSPLHF
TRBV7-2	TRBJ2-1	CASSLGGRLNEQFF
TRBV7-3	TRBJ2-1	CASSLTSGSRYNEQFF
TRBV6-5	TRBJ1-2	CASSESGRSYGYTF